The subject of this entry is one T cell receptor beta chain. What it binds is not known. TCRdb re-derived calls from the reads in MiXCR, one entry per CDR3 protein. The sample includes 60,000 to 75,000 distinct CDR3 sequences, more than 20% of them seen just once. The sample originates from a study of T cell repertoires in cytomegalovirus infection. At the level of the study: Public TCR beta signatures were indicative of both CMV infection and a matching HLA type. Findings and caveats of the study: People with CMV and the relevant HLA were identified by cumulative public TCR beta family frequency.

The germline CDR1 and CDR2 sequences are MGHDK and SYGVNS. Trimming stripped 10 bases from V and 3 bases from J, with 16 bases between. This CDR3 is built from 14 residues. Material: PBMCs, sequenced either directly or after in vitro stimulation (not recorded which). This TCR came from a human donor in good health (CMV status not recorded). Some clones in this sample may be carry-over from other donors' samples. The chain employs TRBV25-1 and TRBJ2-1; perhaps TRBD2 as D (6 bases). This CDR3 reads CATLGGEVYNEQFF. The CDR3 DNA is TGTGCCACCTTGGGCGGGGAGGTCTACAATGAGCAGTTCTTC.